This is a list of T cell receptor beta chains from one sample in a study of siplizumab effects on memory and regulatory T cells. Repertoires were generated with immunoSEQ multiplex PCR, while TCRdb's copy carries only in-frame clones and drops some. The repertoire has approximately 100,000 clones, about 91% of them found once; the top ten carry about 2.6%. Sequencing was performed on CD4+ T cells sorted from blood. The source is a human donor in good health. Some clones in this sample may be carry-over from other donors' samples. CDR3s include the opening cysteine and the closing phenylalanine or tryptophan. Each record gives: clone size, V gene, J gene, D gene, CDR3 protein, CDR3 DNA. A D gene is named only where the DNA matches it firmly. Size is stated for part of the rows, as once, few or many counts, or as a class when the clone is expanded.

>.|TRBV9|TRBJ1-1|.
CASSVRPVGTEAFF
TGTGCCAGCAGCGTTAGGCCCGTTGGAACTGAAGCTTTCTTT
>few|TRBV29-1|TRBJ2-1|.
CSVGAWDSYNEQFF
TGCAGCGTTGGAGCGTGGGACTCCTACAATGAGCAGTTCTTC
>.|TRBV18|TRBJ1-1|TRBD1
CASNDRGLPNTEAFF
TGTGCCAGCAATGACAGGGGGCTACCTAACACTGAAGCTTTCTTT
>.|TRBV11-2|TRBJ2-2|.
CASSFSYTGTGELFF
TGTGCCAGCAGCTTTAGTTATACTGGCACCGGGGAGCTGTTTTTT
>.|TRBV4-2|TRBJ2-2|.
CASSRDNTGELFF
TGTGCCAGCAGTCGGGATAACACCGGGGAGCTGTTTTTT
>.|TRBV4-2|TRBJ1-3|.
CASSQDHGSSFSGNTIYF
TGTGCCAGCAGCCAAGATCATGGCAGTTCTTTCTCTGGAAACACCATATATTTT
>once|TRBV5-5|TRBJ1-5|.
CASSLFANPGVRSNQPQHF
TGTGCCAGCAGCTTGTTTGCAAACCCGGGGGTGCGTAGCAATCAGCCCCAGCATTTT
>few|TRBV11-2|TRBJ1-5|.
CASSEIGVNQPQHF
TGTGCCAGCAGCGAGATCGGGGTAAATCAGCCCCAGCATTTT
>.|TRBV6-5|TRBJ2-7|.
CASRAPGYEQYF
TGTGCCAGCAGGGCCCCGGGGTACGAGCAGTACTTC
>.|TRBV28|TRBJ2-7|.
CASSLSGGGNYEQYF
TGTGCCAGCAGTTTGTCAGGAGGGGGTAACTACGAGCAGTACTTC
>once|TRBV19|TRBJ1-4|TRBD1
CASSMTGTNEKLFF
TGTGCCAGTAGCATGACAGGGACTAATGAAAAACTGTTTTTT
>.|TRBV19|TRBJ2-3|.
CASSFKATSTDTQYF
TGTGCCAGTAGTTTTAAAGCAACTAGCACAGATACGCAGTATTTT
>.|TRBV5-5|TRBJ2-3|TRBD2
CASRDDRLAGVTQYF
TGTGCCAGCAGAGACGACCGACTAGCGGGAGTAACGCAGTATTTT
>.|TRBV6-6|TRBJ1-2|TRBD1
CASRETGAHGYTF
TGTGCCAGCAGAGAGACAGGGGCACATGGCTACACCTTC
>.|TRBV29-1|TRBJ2-2|TRBD1
CSVGQGATNTGELFF
TGCAGCGTGGGACAGGGGGCTACGAACACCGGGGAGCTGTTTTTT
>.|TRBV6-5|TRBJ1-1|TRBD1
CASSYDQGATEAFF
TGTGCCAGCAGTTACGATCAGGGGGCCACTGAAGCTTTCTTT
>.|TRBV7-8|TRBJ2-3|TRBD2
CASSYYAGTSGSGFSDTQYF
TGTGCCAGCAGCTATTATGCTGGGACTAGCGGGAGTGGGTTTTCAGATACGCAGTATTTT
>.|TRBV11-2|TRBJ1-2|.
CASTTLNRQLLKRGYTF
TGTGCCTCCACAACACTAAACCGACAGCTATTGAAGCGTGGCTACACCTTC
>.|TRBV19|TRBJ1-4|.
CASRPDANEKLFF
TGTGCCAGTAGGCCAGATGCTAATGAAAAACTGTTTTTT
>.|TRBV19|TRBJ1-5|TRBD1
CASSEDRGGDQPQHF
TGTGCCAGTAGCGAAGACAGGGGCGGCGATCAGCCCCAGCATTTT
>few|TRBV7-9|TRBJ1-3|.
CATRVDSGNTIYF
TGTGCCACCCGGGTAGATTCTGGAAACACCATATATTTT
>once|TRBV5-4|TRBJ1-2|.
CASSFFTGASGYTF
TGTGCCAGCAGCTTCTTTACGGGGGCCAGTGGCTACACCTTC
>.|TRBV29-1|TRBJ2-1|.
CSVFYPYPYNEQFF
TGCAGCGTTTTTTATCCCTACCCCTACAATGAGCAGTTCTTC
>.|TRBV5-6|TRBJ2-5|.
CASSLDGGLMTQYF
TGTGCCAGCAGCTTGGACGGGGGCTTGATGACCCAGTACTTC
>few|TRBV19|TRBJ1-2|.
CAVRHGQPYGYTF
TGTGCCGTACGCCACGGACAGCCCTATGGCTACACCTTC
>few|TRBV2|TRBJ2-7|TRBD1
CASSVPAQGDSYEQYF
TGTGCCAGCAGTGTCCCAGCACAGGGGGACTCCTACGAGCAGTACTTC
>.|TRBV6-5|TRBJ2-7|TRBD2
CASTRGVLGYEQYF
TGTGCCAGCACCCGGGGGGTCTTGGGTTACGAGCAGTACTTC
>.|TRBV7-3|TRBJ2-7|TRBD2
CASSLFRKGRGAYEQYF
TGTGCCAGCAGCTTATTCAGGAAGGGCCGGGGGGCCTACGAGCAGTACTTC
>once|TRBV7-9|TRBJ2-1|.
CASSSEGSQFF
TGTGCCAGCAGCTCGGAGGGATCCCAGTTCTTC
>.|TRBV7-2|TRBJ2-2|.
CASSFSAIGGELFF
TGTGCCAGCAGCTTCTCAGCTATCGGCGGGGAGCTGTTTTTT
>.|TRBV7-9|TRBJ2-2|.
CASSLSVLTTGELFF
TGTGCCAGCAGCTTATCGGTACTAACAACCGGGGAGCTGTTTTTT
>.|TRBV27|TRBJ2-5|.
CAGEKDQYF
TGTGCCGGTGAGAAGGACCAGTACTTC
>.|TRBV7-3|TRBJ2-1|.
CASSSRRTTNNEQFF
TGTGCCAGCAGCTCCAGGCGCACTACCAACAATGAGCAGTTCTTC
>.|TRBV10-3|TRBJ2-7|.
CAISDPPWQYF
TGTGCCATCAGTGACCCACCGTGGCAGTACTTC
>.|TRBV2|TRBJ1-5|.
CASSEGFGQPQHF
TGTGCCAGCAGTGAAGGGTTTGGTCAGCCCCAGCATTTT
>.|TRBV2|TRBJ2-3|TRBD1
CASQRTGRTDTQYF
TGTGCCAGCCAAAGGACAGGGCGCACAGATACGCAGTATTTT
>.|TRBV5-6|TRBJ2-2|TRBD1
CASIITRQGRYTGELFF
TGTGCCAGCATTATCACCCGACAGGGGAGATACACCGGGGAGCTGTTTTTT
>.|TRBV28|TRBJ2-5|TRBD1
CASSETGGARQTQYF
TGTGCCAGCAGTGAGACAGGGGGCGCTCGTCAGACCCAGTACTTC
>.|TRBV29-1|TRBJ2-1|.
CSVDASTSYNEQFF
TGCAGCGTTGATGCCTCCACCTCCTACAATGAGCAGTTCTTC
>.|TRBV6-1|TRBJ1-1|.
CASTTGSGNTEAFF
TGTGCCAGCACGACGGGTTCGGGGAACACTGAAGCTTTCTTT
>.|TRBV29-1|TRBJ2-7|.
CSVKTPTYEQYF
TGCAGCGTTAAGACACCGACCTACGAGCAGTACTTC
>.|TRBV9|TRBJ1-2|TRBD1
CASSVAGQGLYGYTF
TGTGCCAGCAGCGTAGCGGGACAGGGTCTCTATGGCTACACCTTC
>.|TRBV5-1|TRBJ2-1|TRBD2
CASSLPLAGEFNEQFF
TGCGCCAGCAGCTTGCCCCTAGCGGGAGAATTCAATGAGCAGTTCTTC
>.|TRBV19|TRBJ1-5|.
CASSHQGDNQPQHF
TGTGCCAGTAGCCACCAGGGAGACAATCAGCCCCAGCATTTT
>.|TRBV7-2|TRBJ2-7|.
CASSAHSYEQYF
TGTGCCAGCAGCGCCCACAGCTACGAGCAGTACTTC
>.|TRBV19|TRBJ2-6|.
CASSPQDFSGANVLTF
TGTGCCAGTAGTCCACAGGACTTCTCTGGGGCCAACGTCCTGACTTTC
>.|TRBV18|TRBJ2-7|.
CASSQFGYEQYF
TGTGCCAGCTCACAGTTCGGCTACGAGCAGTACTTC
>.|TRBV9|TRBJ2-1|TRBD2
CASSVGGLAGVQNEQFF
TGTGCCAGCAGCGTAGGGGGACTAGCGGGAGTACAAAATGAGCAGTTCTTC
>once|TRBV10-2|TRBJ2-2|.
CAIRDSIVNTGELFF
TGCGCCATTCGGGACTCAATAGTGAACACCGGGGAGCTGTTTTTT
>.|TRBV4-1|TRBJ2-7|TRBD2
CASSQEGLAEQLAYEQYF
TGCGCCAGCAGCCAAGAGGGACTAGCGGAACAACTCGCCTACGAGCAGTACTTC
>.|TRBV28|TRBJ1-1|.
CASSLPQANTEAFF
TGTGCCAGCAGTCTGCCACAGGCGAACACTGAAGCTTTCTTT
>.|TRBV7-2|TRBJ2-1|TRBD2
CASSFGTTNNEQFF
TGTGCCAGCAGCTTCGGGACTACCAACAATGAGCAGTTCTTC
>.|TRBV19|TRBJ2-7|.
CASSNPGDSYEQYF
TGTGCCAGTAGTAATCCGGGGGACAGCTACGAGCAGTACTTC
>.|TRBV18|TRBJ2-7|.
CASSPGGDTEHDF
TGTGCCAGCTCACCAGGGGGGGACACAGAGCATGACTTC
>.|TRBV21-1|TRBJ2-3|.
CASSIGPSFGTDTQYF
TGTGCCAGCAGCATCGGACCCTCTTTCGGCACAGATACGCAGTATTTT
>.|TRBV5-1|TRBJ1-1|.
CASSSEGRRAFF
TGCGCCAGCAGCTCTGAGGGGAGGAGAGCTTTCTTT
>.|TRBV5-1|TRBJ1-2|.
CASSLGRVEAGYTF
TGCGCCAGCAGCTTGGGGAGGGTCGAAGCTGGCTACACCTTC
>.|TRBV5-1|TRBJ2-7|.
CASSLVWGEQYF
TGCGCCAGCAGCTTGGTTTGGGGCGAGCAGTACTTC
>.|TRBV10-1|TRBJ2-3|.
CASSESRVASTDTQYF
TGCGCCAGCAGTGAGTCGAGGGTAGCGAGCACAGATACGCAGTATTTT